The source of this T cell receptor beta chain is a study of T cell responses to AZD1222 COVID-19 vaccine (dated by TCRdb to the early 2020s). Looking at the study overall: AZD1222 recipients with second doses at about 4 weeks or about 12 weeks were pooled, because spike-specific TCR depth and breadth did not differ between schedules. TCR sequencing covered over 230 trial participants: 200 to 220 given two doses of AZD1222 and 26 given two doses of MenACWY control vaccine. Trial participants were enrolled into age subgroups of 18-55, 56-69 and 70-plus years, which contained 148, 28 and 57 TCR-sequenced participants, respectively.

The CDR3 regions of human TCRbeta chains were subjected to immunosequencing. Under the source paper's analysis protocol: TCRs in the repertoires were compared against a reference library of SARS-CoV-2-specific TCRs that had been generated with the MIRA antigen-specificity platform. Breadth was defined as the fraction of unique TCRs that were SARS-CoV-2-associated. Depth was defined as the fraction of total T cells that were SARS-CoV-2-associated. Using the MIRA data, each spike-specific TCR was mapped to the spike region that the TCR reacts to and placed in a CD4 or CD8 class. Log10-transformed breadth and depth values were compared by one-way ANOVA with Sidak's multiple comparisons tests. TCRdb took this table from immuneACCESS and kept in-frame rearrangements with V and J called. Such tables lack part of the clones; where checked against another copy, unresolved V genes explain under half of the gap, and the rest is unexplained. V, J and clone size derive from that table, while D and trimming were established from the DNA sequence. The sample table lists about 110,000 clones, about 86% of them with a count of one. The ten largest clones represent around 9.9% of the sample.

This clone was counted only a few times. No cognate antigen has been identified for it. Base qualities are not recorded, but no much larger clone differs from it by a single base. Broad study findings and their caveats: Because no samples from the day 14 peak response were available, repertoires could be characterized only after the peak T cell response. The whole spike protein was spanned by vaccine-associated CD4 TCRs, and dominant responses were seen in regions 160-218 and 743-854. Spike-specific TCR breadth and depth rose significantly after two AZD1222 doses compared with day 0 and with MenACWY recipients. Participants were mostly white British and included more females than males, and it was suggested by the authors that clonal diversity may have been underestimated. Reportedly, almost half of the unique spike-specific TCRs recognized epitopes lying outside the regions that are mutated in the B.1.351 and B.1.1.7 variants. In the small 56-69-year group, the increase in depth fell short of significance, most likely because of low power. Only five to seven AZD1222 recipients were SARS-CoV-2 seropositive at baseline, limiting conclusions about previously exposed vaccinees.

From its cysteine to its phenylalanine, the CDR3 spans 13 amino acids. Only the CDR3 part of the read is kept: 39 bases, read in frame from the first base. CDR1 and CDR2, per the germline V gene, are MDHEN and SYDVKM. Relative to germline, V is 8 bases shorter and J is 4 bases shorter, with 14 bases between their ends. Explained via the paper, the time point label denotes: baseline before first vaccination. Vaccinee samples were obtained from the UK trials COV001 and COV002, which included a single-blind randomized controlled phase 2/3 trial of AZD1222 (ChAdOx1 nCoV-19) in healthy adults. Trial participant PBMC samples were collected at day 0 and day 28 after the second dose for TCRbeta chain sequencing.

The rearranged segments are TRBV28 and TRBJ1-2, with the D gene call left open. The sequences come from peripheral blood, collected on day 0 of AZD1222 vaccination. This TCR was recovered from an adult in good health. The sequence in DNA is TGTGCCAGCTCCCAAAAGGCCAGCTATGGCTACACCTTC. Its product reads: CASSQKASYGYTF.